Listed below are T cell receptor beta chains from one sample, sequenced in a study of T cell responses to AZD1222 COVID-19 vaccine. Data came from immunoSEQ multiplex PCR; TCRdb stores just in-frame clones and leaves some out. The sample holds about 140,000 clones, around nine tenths seen once. This specimen was peripheral blood, taken 28 days after the second AZD1222 dose. The source is an adult who received the AZD1222 COVID-19 vaccine. Each CDR3 is given with its conserved first and last residue. A D gene is named only where the DNA matches it firmly. Part of the rows lack a size; the others show once, few, many or a class for expanded clones.

J gene: TRBJ1-2
D gene: NA
clone size: once
V gene: TRBV2
CDR3 protein: CAQANSWESTF
CDR3 DNA: TGTGCCCAAGCAAATTCTTGGGAGAGCACCTTC

J gene: TRBJ2-3
D gene: TRBD2
clone size: NA
V gene: TRBV9
CDR3 protein: CASSVEGEREWGTDTQYF
CDR3 DNA: TGTGCCAGCAGCGTAGAAGGGGAGCGGGAGTGGGGCACAGATACGCAGTATTTT

J gene: TRBJ2-1
D gene: TRBD1
clone size: NA
V gene: TRBV5-6
CDR3 protein: CASSLGGDANEQFF
CDR3 DNA: TGTGCCAGCAGCTTAGGGGGCGATGCAAATGAGCAGTTCTTC

J gene: TRBJ2-3
D gene: NA
clone size: NA
V gene: TRBV27
CDR3 protein: CASSLGTDISTDTQYF
CDR3 DNA: TGTGCCAGCAGTTTGGGTACGGACATCAGCACAGATACGCAGTATTTT

J gene: TRBJ1-1
D gene: TRBD1
clone size: NA
V gene: TRBV28
CDR3 protein: CASSLHRGNTEAFF
CDR3 DNA: TGTGCCAGCAGTTTGCACAGGGGGAACACTGAAGCTTTCTTT

J gene: TRBJ2-1
D gene: TRBD2
clone size: NA
V gene: TRBV7-3
CDR3 protein: CASSSGTSGSEQFF
CDR3 DNA: TGTGCCAGCAGCTCTGGGACTAGCGGGTCTGAGCAGTTCTTC

J gene: TRBJ2-7
D gene: NA
clone size: NA
V gene: TRBV12-2
CDR3 protein: CAPLRDRLSYEQYF
CDR3 DNA: TGTGCACCCTTGAGGGACCGACTCTCCTACGAGCAGTACTTC

J gene: TRBJ1-2
D gene: TRBD1
clone size: NA
V gene: TRBV4-3
CDR3 protein: CASSQDPGDSYGYTF
CDR3 DNA: TGCGCCAGCAGCCAAGATCCGGGGGACAGCTATGGCTACACCTTC

J gene: TRBJ1-2
D gene: TRBD1
clone size: NA
V gene: TRBV18
CDR3 protein: CASSPGDRGWGDYGYTF
CDR3 DNA: TGTGCCAGCTCACCGGGGGACAGGGGATGGGGCGACTATGGCTACACCTTC

J gene: TRBJ2-1
D gene: NA
clone size: NA
V gene: TRBV19
CDR3 protein: CASSPSRDSHEQFF
CDR3 DNA: TGTGCCAGTAGTCCGTCCCGTGATAGCCATGAGCAGTTCTTC

J gene: TRBJ2-7
D gene: NA
clone size: NA
V gene: TRBV6-2/TRBV6-3
CDR3 protein: CASSYSRPHSEQYF
CDR3 DNA: TGTGCCAGCAGTTACTCGAGGCCCCATAGCGAGCAGTACTTC

J gene: TRBJ2-1
D gene: NA
clone size: NA
V gene: TRBV6-5
CDR3 protein: CASSYSGGGVSEQFF
CDR3 DNA: TGTGCCAGCAGTTACTCTGGGGGGGGCGTCTCTGAGCAGTTCTTC

J gene: TRBJ1-4
D gene: NA
clone size: NA
V gene: TRBV11-1
CDR3 protein: CASSLAAATNEKLFF
CDR3 DNA: TGTGCCAGCAGCTTAGCGGCAGCAACTAATGAAAAACTGTTTTTT

J gene: TRBJ2-2
D gene: NA
clone size: NA
V gene: TRBV5-4
CDR3 protein: CASSGGRSGRDTGELFF
CDR3 DNA: TGTGCCAGCAGCGGGGGTAGGAGCGGCCGGGACACCGGGGAGCTGTTTTTT

J gene: TRBJ1-1
D gene: NA
clone size: NA
V gene: TRBV7-2
CDR3 protein: CASTRFGLASTEAFF
CDR3 DNA: TGTGCCAGCACCCGGTTCGGTCTGGCAAGCACTGAAGCTTTCTTT

J gene: TRBJ2-3
D gene: NA
clone size: NA
V gene: TRBV5-4
CDR3 protein: CASSLRGTQYF
CDR3 DNA: TGTGCCAGCAGCTTACGAGGAACGCAGTATTTT

J gene: TRBJ1-1
D gene: NA
clone size: NA
V gene: TRBV7-8
CDR3 protein: CASSFVRDTEAFF
CDR3 DNA: TGTGCCAGCAGCTTTGTCAGGGACACTGAAGCTTTCTTT

J gene: TRBJ2-7
D gene: TRBD2
clone size: NA
V gene: TRBV2
CDR3 protein: CASSARTRVPYEQYF
CDR3 DNA: TGTGCCAGCAGCGCCCGGACTAGGGTCCCCTACGAGCAGTACTTC

J gene: TRBJ2-3
D gene: NA
clone size: NA
V gene: TRBV7-3
CDR3 protein: CASSVSGSTDTQYF
CDR3 DNA: TGTGCCAGCAGCGTGAGCGGGTCCACAGATACGCAGTATTTT

J gene: TRBJ2-3
D gene: TRBD2
clone size: NA
V gene: TRBV11-3
CDR3 protein: CASSSGLVADTQYF
CDR3 DNA: TGTGCCAGCAGCTCGGGACTAGTAGCCGATACGCAGTATTTT

J gene: TRBJ1-1
D gene: TRBD1
clone size: NA
V gene: TRBV15
CDR3 protein: CATREPGTGSPRGAFF
CDR3 DNA: TGTGCCACCAGAGAGCCCGGGACAGGGTCTCCGAGGGGAGCTTTCTTT

J gene: TRBJ2-7
D gene: TRBD1
clone size: NA
V gene: TRBV7-9
CDR3 protein: CASRDRDEQYF
CDR3 DNA: TGTGCCAGCAGAGACAGGGATGAGCAGTACTTC

J gene: TRBJ1-6
D gene: NA
clone size: NA
V gene: TRBV7-3
CDR3 protein: CASRSDGNSPLHF
CDR3 DNA: TGTGCCAGCAGATCCGACGGGAATTCACCCCTCCACTTT

J gene: TRBJ1-5
D gene: TRBD1
clone size: NA
V gene: TRBV5-1
CDR3 protein: CASSAGTGGPHQPQHF
CDR3 DNA: TGCGCCAGCAGCGCAGGGACAGGGGGCCCGCATCAGCCCCAGCATTTT

J gene: TRBJ2-1
D gene: TRBD2
clone size: few
V gene: TRBV6-2/TRBV6-3
CDR3 protein: CASSYVTSGIYNEQFF
CDR3 DNA: TGTGCCAGCAGTTACGTAACAAGCGGGATATACAATGAGCAGTTCTTC

J gene: TRBJ1-1
D gene: NA
clone size: few
V gene: TRBV4-1
CDR3 protein: CASSQEGTWGPATEAFF
CDR3 DNA: TGCGCCAGCAGCCAAGAGGGGACCTGGGGACCTGCGACTGAAGCTTTCTTT

J gene: TRBJ2-3
D gene: NA
clone size: NA
V gene: TRBV7-2
CDR3 protein: CASSLPPRGKFLDTQYF
CDR3 DNA: TGTGCCAGCAGCTTGCCTCCCCGGGGAAAGTTTCTCGATACGCAGTATTTT

J gene: TRBJ1-2
D gene: NA
clone size: NA
V gene: TRBV12-3/TRBV12-4
CDR3 protein: CASSSGKGVGYTF
CDR3 DNA: TGTGCCAGCAGTTCGGGGAAAGGAGTCGGCTACACCTTC

J gene: TRBJ2-7
D gene: TRBD1
clone size: NA
V gene: TRBV7-2
CDR3 protein: CASSLGVGTDLYEQYF
CDR3 DNA: TGTGCCAGCAGCTTAGGGGTAGGGACAGACCTCTACGAGCAGTACTTC

J gene: TRBJ1-3
D gene: NA
clone size: NA
V gene: TRBV28
CDR3 protein: CASSPAGATGNTIYF
CDR3 DNA: TGTGCCAGCAGTCCCGCGGGGGCTACGGGAAACACCATATATTTT

J gene: TRBJ1-2
D gene: NA
clone size: once
V gene: TRBV27
CDR3 protein: CASSPLVGQAFLGYTF
CDR3 DNA: TGTGCCAGCAGCCCTTTGGTAGGGCAGGCCTTTTTAGGCTACACCTTC

J gene: TRBJ2-7
D gene: TRBD2
clone size: few
V gene: TRBV19
CDR3 protein: CASRSSGGSSYEQYF
CDR3 DNA: TGTGCCAGTCGCTCTAGCGGGGGGAGCTCCTACGAGCAGTACTTC

J gene: TRBJ1-5
D gene: TRBD1
clone size: NA
V gene: TRBV2
CDR3 protein: CASMTGTVNQPQHF
CDR3 DNA: TGTGCCAGCATGACCGGGACAGTCAATCAGCCCCAGCATTTT

J gene: TRBJ2-2
D gene: TRBD1
clone size: NA
V gene: TRBV9
CDR3 protein: CASSLGGQGYTGELFF
CDR3 DNA: TGTGCCAGCAGCCTAGGGGGACAGGGATACACCGGGGAGCTGTTTTTT

J gene: TRBJ1-2
D gene: TRBD1
clone size: NA
V gene: TRBV5-4
CDR3 protein: CASSRTGTGDYGYTF
CDR3 DNA: TGTGCCAGCAGCCGGACCGGGACAGGAGACTATGGCTACACCTTC

J gene: TRBJ1-1
D gene: NA
clone size: NA
V gene: TRBV11-3
CDR3 protein: CASSLGRGNTEAFF
CDR3 DNA: TGTGCCAGCAGCTTAGGACGGGGGAACACTGAAGCTTTCTTT

J gene: TRBJ2-1
D gene: TRBD1
clone size: NA
V gene: TRBV7-9
CDR3 protein: CASSSVRTGARIEQFF
CDR3 DNA: TGTGCCAGCAGTTCCGTCCGGACAGGGGCGAGAATTGAGCAGTTCTTC

J gene: TRBJ2-3
D gene: TRBD2
clone size: once
V gene: TRBV9
CDR3 protein: CASSVGWSGSTDTQYF
CDR3 DNA: TGTGCCAGCAGCGTAGGATGGAGCGGGAGTACAGATACGCAGTATTTT

J gene: TRBJ1-5
D gene: NA
clone size: NA
V gene: TRBV28
CDR3 protein: CASRDSQGFGQPQHF
CDR3 DNA: TGTGCCAGCAGAGACTCACAGGGTTTTGGGCAGCCCCAGCATTTT